This T cell receptor beta chain was found in a study of blood T cell repertoires in COVID-19. About the study: Sites across the United States, Italy and Spain contributed samples from acute and convalescent COVID-19. PBMCs, B-cell-depleted T cells, or T cells were the source of the cDNA or gDNA that made up the material.

V lost 4 bases and J 2 bases, leaving 16 bases between the germline ends. Germline loops: CDR1 SEHNR, CDR2 FQNEAQ (reference sequence). The CDR3 has 16 amino acids. Authors' data handling: The assay estimated nucleated cells by amplifying reference gene primers. TCRdb's copy holds only in-frame clones and misses some; the assay was immunoSEQ multiplex PCR. The V and J calls and clone size are taken from that table; D and trimming were inferred from the DNA. The sample contains roughly 200,000 clones, roughly 85% of which appear only once. The TCR originated in an elderly woman with acute or convalescent COVID-19. This chain connects TRBV7-9 to TRBJ2-3; D perhaps matches TRBD1 (6 bases). What was sequenced was peripheral blood. In DNA form, the CDR3 reads TGTGCCAGCAGCTCCCGTCTACAGGGACCCACAGATACGCAGTATTTT. Residues: CASSSRLQGPTDTQYF.